This T cell receptor beta chain was captured in a study of blood T cell repertoires in COVID-19. Only in-frame clones appear in the TCRdb table, and some are missing; sequencing was by immunoSEQ multiplex PCR. The sample has about 150,000 clones, 82% seen once. With 0 bases clipped from V and 2 bases from J, the junction kept 16 bases outside the gene matches. CDR1 is SGHAT, CDR2 FQNNGV, per germline. The CDR3 loop spans 20 amino acids. This clonotype was sampled from a human donor with acute or convalescent COVID-19. The donor label of this sample is uncertain. The chain has TRBV11-2 and TRBJ2-3; 8 nucleotides align to TRBD1. The sample consisted of peripheral blood. Here the CDR3 DNA reads TGTGCCAGCAGCTTAGATTGGAACGGGGCAGGGGGCCTGATCACAGATACGCAGTATTTT. Its protein is CASSLDWNGAGGLITDTQYF.